This is a list of T cell receptor beta chains from one sample in a study of T cells after yellow fever vaccination. Each CDR3 protein is one row after TCRdb ran MiXCR on the 5' RACE reads. The sample holds about 170,000 distinct CDR3 sequences; 11% are singletons and the top ten take 36%. Sequenced here: CD8+ T cells sorted from PBMCs, sampled 15 days after the yellow fever booster vaccination. These receptors came from a man younger than 35 who received the YFV17D yellow fever vaccine. Both conserved end residues are part of each CDR3. The D gene is left open where the match is weak. Not every row has a clone size; where given, it reads once, few, many or a size class.

.	TRBV7-8	.	TRBJ1-1	CASSPILGPMNTEAFF	TGTGCCAGCAGCCCCATCTTGGGGCCCATGAACACTGAAGCTTTCTTT
TRBD1	TRBV4-2	few	TRBJ1-2	CASSQEGSDRDLYGYTF	TGTGCCAGCAGCCAAGAAGGGAGCGACAGGGATTTGTATGGCTACACCTTC
TRBD2	TRBV4-2	.	TRBJ2-3	CASSQEEASGYTDTQYF	TGTGCCAGCAGCCAAGAAGAAGCTAGCGGATACACAGATACGCAGTATTTT
TRBD2	TRBV6-1	.	TRBJ2-1	CASSAGHNEQFF	TGTGCCAGCTCAGCGGGGCACAATGAGCAGTTCTTC
.	TRBV7-9	many	TRBJ2-6	CARQGSGANVLTF	TGTGCCAGACAGGGCTCTGGGGCCAACGTCCTGACTTTC
.	TRBV12-3/TRBV12-4	.	TRBJ2-1	CASSTDSYNEQFF	TGTGCCAGCAGTACAGACTCCTACAATGAGCAGTTCTTC
.	TRBV6-5	many	TRBJ1-1	CASALDGMNTEAFF	TGTGCCAGCGCGTTGGACGGCATGAACACTGAAGCTTTCTTT
TRBD2	TRBV7-9	.	TRBJ2-6	CASSRGGTGANVLTF	TGTGCCAGCAGCCGGGGGGGAACTGGGGCCAACGTCCTGACTTTC
.	TRBV5-1	few	TRBJ2-3	CASTEGLEGTDTQYF	TGCGCCAGCACCGAAGGGCTAGAGGGCACAGATACGCAGTATTTT
TRBD1	TRBV5-1	many	TRBJ2-7	CASSYGTGLSSTLVREQYF	TGCGCCAGCAGCTATGGGACAGGGTTGTCCTCAACCCTTGTTCGGGAGCAGTACTTC
.	TRBV14	few	TRBJ2-1	CASSQAVGGISYNEQFF	TGTGCCAGCAGCCAAGCTGTTGGGGGTATATCCTACAATGAGCAGTTCTTC
.	TRBV29-1	many	TRBJ2-1	CSVPPSSYNEQFF	TGCAGCGTTCCACCCAGCTCCTACAATGAGCAGTTCTTC
TRBD2	TRBV20-1	.	TRBJ2-1	CSARANRRGGRVQFF	TGCAGTGCTAGAGCGAATAGGCGGGGGGGCCGGGTGCAGTTCTTC
.	TRBV5-1	few	TRBJ2-1	CASSLYRNEQFF	TGCGCCAGCAGCTTGTACCGAAATGAGCAGTTCTTC
.	TRBV6-2/TRBV6-3	few	TRBJ2-5	CASSPTSEETQYF	TGTGCCAGCAGCCCCACTTCTGAAGAGACCCAGTACTTC
.	TRBV5-1	few	TRBJ2-7	CASSLARRGAYEQYF	TGCGCCAGCAGCTTGGCCCGGCGGGGCGCCTACGAGCAGTACTTC
.	TRBV10-3	.	TRBJ2-7	CAISESSDSRSSYEQYF	TGTGCCATCAGTGAGTCGTCGGACAGCCGAAGCTCCTACGAGCAGTACTTC
.	TRBV27	.	TRBJ2-3	CASSYPPQYF	TGTGCCAGCAGTTACCCCCCGCAGTATTTT
.	TRBV6-2/TRBV6-3	many	TRBJ1-6	CASSSHQDSPLHF	TGTGCCAGCAGTTCGCACCAGGATTCACCCCTCCACTTT
.	TRBV6-5	many	TRBJ1-6	CASSPGYYNSPLHF	TGTGCCAGCAGTCCCGGCTACTATAATTCACCCCTCCACTTT
.	TRBV7-8	.	TRBJ2-7	CASSPQGFRDEQYF	TGTGCCAGCAGCCCACAGGGTTTCAGAGACGAGCAGTACTTC
TRBD1	TRBV6-5	many	TRBJ1-2	CASSYEWDRGLGGYTF	TGTGCCAGCAGTTACGAGTGGGACAGGGGGCTGGGCGGCTACACCTTC
.	TRBV20-1	.	TRBJ2-7	CSASPGRNTEQYF	TGCAGTGCTAGCCCGGGACGCAACACCGAGCAGTACTTC
TRBD1	TRBV4-3	.	TRBJ2-3	CASSLLRSQIGTGITLGDTQYF	TGCGCCAGCAGCCTCCTGAGGAGTCAGATCGGGACAGGGATCACCCTGGGGGATACGCAGTATTTT
TRBD1	TRBV5-6	many	TRBJ2-2	CASSPVDRANTGELFF	TGTGCCAGCAGCCCGGTGGACAGGGCGAACACCGGGGAGCTGTTTTTT
TRBD1	TRBV20-1	.	TRBJ1-2	CSARQGFEGYTF	TGCAGTGCTCGACAGGGCTTTGAAGGCTACACCTTC
.	TRBV7-8	few	TRBJ1-5	CASGLRVWGNNQPQHF	TGTGCCAGCGGACTTAGGGTTTGGGGGAACAATCAGCCCCAGCATTTT
TRBD2	TRBV27	.	TRBJ2-5	CASSLGSGALQETQYF	TGTGCCAGCAGTTTAGGGAGCGGGGCCTTACAAGAGACCCAGTACTTC
TRBD2	TRBV5-1	.	TRBJ2-1	CASSFLSGGYNEQFF	TGCGCCAGCAGCTTCCTTAGCGGGGGATACAATGAGCAGTTCTTC
.	TRBV2	.	TRBJ2-1	CASSVYRNEQFF	TGTGCCAGCAGCGTATACCGCAATGAGCAGTTCTTC